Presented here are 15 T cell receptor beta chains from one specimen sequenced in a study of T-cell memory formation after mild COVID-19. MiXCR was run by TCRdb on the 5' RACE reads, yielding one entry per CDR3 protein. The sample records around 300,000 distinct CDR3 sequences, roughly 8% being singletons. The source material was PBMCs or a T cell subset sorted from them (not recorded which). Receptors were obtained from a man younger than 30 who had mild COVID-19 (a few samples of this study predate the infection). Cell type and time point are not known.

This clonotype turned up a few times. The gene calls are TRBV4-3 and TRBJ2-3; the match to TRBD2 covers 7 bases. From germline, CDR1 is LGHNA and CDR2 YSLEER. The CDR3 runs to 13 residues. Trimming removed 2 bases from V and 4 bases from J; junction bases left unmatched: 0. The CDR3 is CASSQRGADTQYF. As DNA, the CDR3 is TGCGCCAGCAGCCAACGGGGGGCAGATACGCAGTATTTT.

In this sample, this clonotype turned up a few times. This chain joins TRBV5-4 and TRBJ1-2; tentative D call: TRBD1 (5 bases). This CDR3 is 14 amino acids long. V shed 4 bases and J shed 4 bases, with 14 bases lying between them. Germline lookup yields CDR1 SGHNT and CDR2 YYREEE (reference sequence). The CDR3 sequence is CASSPGDSPYGYTF. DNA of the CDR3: TGTGCCAGCAGCCCGGGAGACAGTCCCTATGGCTACACCTTC.

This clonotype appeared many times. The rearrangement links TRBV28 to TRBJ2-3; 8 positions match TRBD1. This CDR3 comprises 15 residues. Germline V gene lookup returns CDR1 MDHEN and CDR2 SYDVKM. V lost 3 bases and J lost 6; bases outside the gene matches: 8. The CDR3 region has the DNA TGTGCCAGCAGTTTGCAGGGGGCGGGATGGGATACGCAGTATTTT. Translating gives CASSLQGAGWDTQYF.

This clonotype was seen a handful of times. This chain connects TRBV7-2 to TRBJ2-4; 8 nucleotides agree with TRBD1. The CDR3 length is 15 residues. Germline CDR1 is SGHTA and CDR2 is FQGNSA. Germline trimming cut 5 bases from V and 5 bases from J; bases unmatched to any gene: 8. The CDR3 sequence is CASSPRTGWENIQYF. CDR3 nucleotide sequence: TGTGCCAGCAGCCCCCGGACAGGGTGGGAAAACATTCAGTACTTC.

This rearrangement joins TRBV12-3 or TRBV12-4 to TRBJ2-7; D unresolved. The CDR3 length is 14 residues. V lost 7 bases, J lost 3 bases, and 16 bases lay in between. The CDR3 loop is CASTASRTSYEQYF. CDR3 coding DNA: TGTGCCAGCACCGCGTCTCGGACCAGCTACGAGCAGTACTTC.

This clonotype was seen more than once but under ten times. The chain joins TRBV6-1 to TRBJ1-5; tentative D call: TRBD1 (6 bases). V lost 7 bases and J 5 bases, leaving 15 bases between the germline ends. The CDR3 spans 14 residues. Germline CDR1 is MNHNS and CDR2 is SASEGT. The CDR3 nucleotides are TGTGCCAGCATCCCCGCAGGGGCCCATCAGCCCCAGCATTTT. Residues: CASIPAGAHQPQHF.

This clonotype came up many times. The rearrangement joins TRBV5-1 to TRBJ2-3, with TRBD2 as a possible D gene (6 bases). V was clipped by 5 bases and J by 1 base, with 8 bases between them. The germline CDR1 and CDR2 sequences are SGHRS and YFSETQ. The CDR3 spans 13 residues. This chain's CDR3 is CASSGEGTDTQYF. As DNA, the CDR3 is TGCGCCAGCAGTGGGGAGGGCACAGATACGCAGTATTTT. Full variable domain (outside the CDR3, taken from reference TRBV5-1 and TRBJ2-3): KAGVTQTPRYLIKTRGQQVTLSCSPISGHRSVSWYQQTPGQGLQFLFEYFSETQRNKGNFPGRFSGRQFSNSRSEMNVSTLELGDSALYLCASSGEGTDTQYFGPGTRLTVL.

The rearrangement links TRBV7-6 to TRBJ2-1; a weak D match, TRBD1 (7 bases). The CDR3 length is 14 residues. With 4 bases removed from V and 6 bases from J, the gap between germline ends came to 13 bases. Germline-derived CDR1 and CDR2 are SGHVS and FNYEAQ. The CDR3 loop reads CASSSGDRSNEQFF. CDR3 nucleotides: TGTGCCAGCAGCTCGGGGGACAGATCCAATGAGCAGTTCTTC.

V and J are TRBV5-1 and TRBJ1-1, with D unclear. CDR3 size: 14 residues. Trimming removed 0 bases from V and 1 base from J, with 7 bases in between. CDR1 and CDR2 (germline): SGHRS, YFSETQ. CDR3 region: CASSLAPQNTEAFF. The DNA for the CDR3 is TGCGCCAGCAGCTTGGCACCCCAGAACACTGAAGCTTTCTTT. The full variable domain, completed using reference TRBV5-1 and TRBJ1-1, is KAGVTQTPRYLIKTRGQQVTLSCSPISGHRSVSWYQQTPGQGLQFLFEYFSETQRNKGNFPGRFSGRQFSNSRSEMNVSTLELGDSALYLCASSLAPQNTEAFFGQGTRLTVV.

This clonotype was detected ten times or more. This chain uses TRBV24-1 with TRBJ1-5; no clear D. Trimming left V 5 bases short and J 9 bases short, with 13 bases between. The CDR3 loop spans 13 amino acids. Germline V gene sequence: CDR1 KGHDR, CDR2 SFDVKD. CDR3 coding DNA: TGTGCCACCAGTGCCCAGCCCTTAGGGCCCCAGCATTTT. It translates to CATSAQPLGPQHF.

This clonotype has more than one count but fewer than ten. CDR3 sequence reads: CASSWAFRSSYEQYF. DNA for the CDR3: TGTGCCAGCAGTTGGGCATTCAGGAGCTCCTACGAGCAGTACTTC. V and J are TRBV27 and TRBJ2-7; no clear D. V lost 4 bases, J lost 0 bases, and 13 bases lay in between. Germline CDR1 MNHEY, CDR2 SMNVEV (reference sequence). This CDR3 is 15 amino acids long.

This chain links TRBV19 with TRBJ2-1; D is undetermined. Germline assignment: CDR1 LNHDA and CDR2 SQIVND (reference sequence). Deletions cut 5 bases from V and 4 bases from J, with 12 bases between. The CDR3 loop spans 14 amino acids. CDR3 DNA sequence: TGTGCCAGTAGTGCCCCTGGGTCTTACAATGAGCAGTTCTTC. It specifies CASSAPGSYNEQFF. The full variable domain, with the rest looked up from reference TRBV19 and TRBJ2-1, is DGGITQSPKYLFRKEGQNVTLSCEQNLNHDAMYWYRQDPGQGLRLIYYSQIVNDFQKGDIAEGYSVSREKKESFPLTVTSAQKNPTAFYLCASSAPGSYNEQFFGPGTRLTVL.

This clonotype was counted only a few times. The CDR3 here is CSARGLDIQYF. CDR3 nucleotides: TGCAGCGCGAGGGGGCTCGACATTCAGTACTTC. The chain has TRBV29-1 and TRBJ2-4, with TRBD1 matching over 7 bases. With 7 bases clipped from V and 8 bases from J, the junction kept 5 bases outside the gene matches. The CDR3 contains 11 residues. From germline, CDR1 is SQVTM and CDR2 ANQGSEA.

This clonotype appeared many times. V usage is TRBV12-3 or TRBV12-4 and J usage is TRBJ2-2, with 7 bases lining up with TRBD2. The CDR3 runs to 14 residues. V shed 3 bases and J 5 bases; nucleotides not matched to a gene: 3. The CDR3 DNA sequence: TGTGCCAGCAGTTTGAACGGGAGGACCGGGGAGCTGTTTTTT. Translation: CASSLNGRTGELFF.

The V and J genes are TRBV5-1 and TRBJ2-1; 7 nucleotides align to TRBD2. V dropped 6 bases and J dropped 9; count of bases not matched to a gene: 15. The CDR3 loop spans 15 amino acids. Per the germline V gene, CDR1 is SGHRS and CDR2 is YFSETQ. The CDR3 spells CASNPRGEARGEQFF. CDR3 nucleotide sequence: TGCGCCAGCAACCCTCGGGGGGAGGCTCGCGGTGAGCAGTTCTTC.